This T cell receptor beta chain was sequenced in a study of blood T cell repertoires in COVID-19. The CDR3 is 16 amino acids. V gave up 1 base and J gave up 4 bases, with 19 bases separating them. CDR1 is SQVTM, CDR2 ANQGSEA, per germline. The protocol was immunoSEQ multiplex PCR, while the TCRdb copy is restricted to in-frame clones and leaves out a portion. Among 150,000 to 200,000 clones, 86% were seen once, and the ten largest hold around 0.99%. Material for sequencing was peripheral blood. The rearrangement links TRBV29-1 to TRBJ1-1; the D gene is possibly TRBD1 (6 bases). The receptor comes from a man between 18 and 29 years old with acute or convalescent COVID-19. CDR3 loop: CSVEAVFWGGGTEAFF. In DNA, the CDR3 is TGCAGCGTTGAAGCCGTTTTCTGGGGGGGCGGCACTGAAGCTTTCTTT. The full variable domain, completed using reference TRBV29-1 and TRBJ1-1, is SAVISQKPSRDICQRGTSLTIQCQVDSQVTMMFWYRQQPGQSLTLIATANQGSEATYESGFVIDKFPISRPNLTFSTLTVSNMSPEDSSIYLCSVEAVFWGGGTEAFFGQGTRLTVV.